This record covers a single TCR beta chain. Its antigen is unidentified. V trimming: 5 bases; J trimming: 3 bases; junction bases outside the gene matches: 9. From germline, CDR1 is MNHEY and CDR2 SVGAGI. The CDR3 length is 15 residues. This entry is derived from a study of graft-versus-host responses after intestinal transplantation. Turning to the study itself: Those transplanted obtained multivisceral, liver-intestinal, or isolated intestinal grafts. Each patient got anti-thymocyte globulin induction, then tacrolimus and steroids for roughly 3 years. Study-wide results and limits: Where graft-donor T cell macrochimerism was present, patients had high graft-versus-host to host-versus-graft clonal ratios in allografts. GvH clones occurred in recipient marrow; some first appeared in ileum or blood.

TCRdb keeps only in-frame clones here, not all; method: immunoSEQ multiplex PCR. The table has tens of thousands of clones, roughly 90% seen once. The sequence derives from a human donor who received an intestinal transplant. The chain carries TRBV6-5 and TRBJ2-7; TRBD2 matches at 8 bases. The source was unstimulated CD4+ T cells sorted from spleen or lymph node cells, collected before intestinal transplant. The CDR3 sequence is CASSPPGGQNYEQYF. The CDR3 DNA sequence: TGTGCCAGCAGTCCCCCGGGGGGGCAAAACTACGAGCAGTACTTC.